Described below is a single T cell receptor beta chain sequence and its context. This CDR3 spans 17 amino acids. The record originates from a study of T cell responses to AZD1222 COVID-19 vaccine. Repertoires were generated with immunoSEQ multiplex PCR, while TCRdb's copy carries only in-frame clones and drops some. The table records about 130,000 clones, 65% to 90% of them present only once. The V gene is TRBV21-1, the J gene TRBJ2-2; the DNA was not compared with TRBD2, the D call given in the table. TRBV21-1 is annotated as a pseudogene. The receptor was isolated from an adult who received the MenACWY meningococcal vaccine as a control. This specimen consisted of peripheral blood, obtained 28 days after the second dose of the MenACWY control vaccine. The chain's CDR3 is CASSHTRTSGGTGELFF. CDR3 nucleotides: TGTGCCAGCAGCCATACGAGGACTAGCGGGGGCACCGGGGAGCTGTTTTTT.